Below are 5 T cell receptor beta chains sequenced from a single sample in a study of control samples from healthy donors and cancer patients. The protocol was immunoSEQ multiplex PCR, while the TCRdb copy is restricted to in-frame clones and leaves out a portion. This listing includes about 190,000 clones. Sequencing was carried out using blood. The source of these receptors is a woman aged 25-40 years in good health.

J is TRBJ1-2 and V is TRBV28; D is possibly TRBD1 (5 bases). The CDR3 runs to 11 residues. Trimming shortened V by 6 bases and J by 9 bases, and 11 bases separated the two germline ends. The germline V gene encodes CDR1 MDHEN and CDR2 SYDVKM. The CDR3 DNA is TGTGCCAGCAGGGGGGACGCGAGCTACACCTTC. Translating gives CASRGDASYTF.

This rearrangement joins TRBV18 to TRBJ1-4; the D gene is possibly TRBD1 (5 bases). Germline CDR1 is KGHSH and CDR2 is LQKENI. The CDR3 consists of 17 residues. V lost 4 bases and J 0 bases, leaving 15 bases between the germline ends. CDR3 in amino acids: CASSRSGGVATNEKLFF. CDR3 DNA sequence: TGTGCCAGCTCACGAAGCGGGGGAGTCGCAACTAATGAAAAACTGTTTTTT. Using reference TRBV18 and TRBJ1-4 for the parts outside the CDR3, the full variable domain is NAGVMQNPRHLVRRRGQEARLRCSPMKGHSHVYWYRQLPEEGLKFMVYLQKENIIDESGMPKERFSAEFPKEGPSILRIQQVVRGDSAAYFCASSRSGGVATNEKLFFGSGTQLSVL.

The chain uses TRBV7-2 and TRBJ1-5; 7 nucleotides agree with TRBD1. Looked up from germline, CDR1 is SGHTA and CDR2 is FQGNSA. CDR3 size: 15 residues. V dropped 5 bases and J dropped 0; count of bases not matched to a gene: 4. The CDR3 region has the DNA TGTGCCAGCAGCCCGACAGGGATTAGCAATCAGCCCCAGCATTTT. Translating gives CASSPTGISNQPQHF.

The chain carries TRBV3-1 (or the pseudogene TRBV3-2) and TRBJ2-2; 7 bases fit TRBD1. Losses at the gene ends were 4 bases for V and 1 base for J; bases not matched to a gene: 21. This CDR3 contains 21 residues. Per the germline V gene, CDR1 is LGHDT and CDR2 is YNNKEL (reference sequence). CDR3 sequence (DNA): TGTGCCAGCAGCCTTAGAGTAAGGTGGGAACCGCGACAGGGGAACACCGGGGAGCTGTTTTTT. This translates into CASSLRVRWEPRQGNTGELFF.

CDR3 in amino acids: CASRRDIYTEAFF. The DNA for the CDR3 is TGTGCCAGCCGACGGGACATCTACACTGAAGCTTTCTTT. This chain links TRBV27 with TRBJ1-1, with D possibly TRBD1 on 6 matching bases. CDR1 and CDR2 from the germline V gene are MNHEY and SMNVEV (reference sequence). Trimming stripped 8 bases from V and 3 bases from J, with 13 bases between. The CDR3 is 13 residues long.